The next 6 T cell receptor beta chains were all read from a single sample in a study of identical twins. Using its own MiXCR run on the 5' RACE reads, TCRdb lists one record per CDR3 protein. The data show 1.5 million to 2 million distinct CDR3 sequences, roughly a third seen once. Sequenced input: cord blood. Source of these receptors: a newborn girl in good health.

There are a few counts of this clonotype. The gene calls are TRBV7-2 and TRBJ1-1, with 8 bases that match TRBD1. Germline values: CDR1 SGHTA, CDR2 FQGNSA. The CDR3 is 17 amino acids. The V gene end was trimmed by 0 bases and the J gene end by 0 bases; junction bases not matched to a gene: 6. CDR3 sequence reads: CASSLAGTGTMNTEAFF. Written as DNA, the CDR3 is TGTGCCAGCAGCTTAGCCGGGACAGGCACCATGAACACTGAAGCTTTCTTT.

This clonotype has a count of ten or more. This sequence joins TRBV20-1 and TRBJ2-1; D remains ambiguous. CDR3 length: 14 residues. Germline lookup yields CDR1 DFQATT and CDR2 SNEGSKA (reference sequence). The germline V and J ends were trimmed by 3 bases and 3 bases, with 12 bases remaining between them. CDR3 nucleotides: TGCAGTGCTAGGGCCGGGCCGAGCTACAATGAGCAGTTCTTC. It translates to CSARAGPSYNEQFF.

This clonotype has only a few counts. This chain uses TRBV20-1 with TRBJ2-3; D is possibly TRBD1 (5 bases). V lost 4 bases, J lost 2 bases, and 19 bases lay in between. This CDR3 is 16 amino acids long. Germline CDR1 DFQATT, CDR2 SNEGSKA (reference sequence). Here the CDR3 reads CSANAPARAVTDTQYF. The CDR3 DNA reads as TGCAGTGCTAACGCGCCGGCCAGGGCGGTCACAGATACGCAGTATTTT.

This clonotype was found once. Without the conserved terminal phenylalanine or tryptophan, this CDR3 likely stems from a read error. The CDR3 DNA follows: TGTGCCAGCAGTTCAGGACAGGGGGGTGAAAAACTGTTTTCT. Its translation is CASSSGQGGEKLFS. This rearrangement joins TRBV6-5 to TRBJ1-4, with 10 bases identical to TRBD1. CDR3 length: 14 residues. Germline V gives CDR1 MNHEY, CDR2 SVGAGI. J lost 7 bases, V lost 4 bases, and 3 bases had no gene match.

This clonotype was counted a few times. At one end the junction does not follow the germline gene, possibly because of a read error. This rearrangement joins TRBV10-2 to TRBJ1-1; D not certain. CDR1 and CDR2 from the germline V gene are WSHSY and SAAADI. The CDR3 is 11 amino acids. The CDR3 DNA sequence: TGTGCCAGCAGAGAGGACACTGAAGCTTTCTTT. Amino acid sequence: CASREDTEAFF.

This clonotype was observed a handful of times. The rearrangement joins TRBV20-1 to TRBJ2-3; either TRBD1 or TRBD2 may fit D (5 bases each). Germline loops: CDR1 DFQATT, CDR2 SNEGSKA (reference sequence). V lost 3 bases and J 3 bases, leaving 13 bases between the germline ends. CDR3 length: 14 amino acids. CDR3 sequence reads: CSASRGSGTDTQYF. DNA for the CDR3: TGCAGTGCTAGTCGGGGCTCTGGGACAGATACGCAGTATTTT.